The next 4 T cell receptor beta chains were all read from a single sample in a study of cytomegalovirus exposure and HLA in healthy donors. Both 60 Vbeta primers and 13 Jbeta primers went into the PCR. Measured with immunoSEQ multiplex PCR; TCRdb has only the in-frame clones, and not every one. The repertoire consists of around 100,000 clones, with around four fifths occurring once and the leading ten covering around 6.7%. The sequenced material came from PBMCs. Receptor source: a man aged 25 to 40 in good health and CMV-seronegative.

The rearrangement joins TRBV28 to TRBJ2-7; 10 bases line up with TRBD2. V lost 7 bases and J lost 6; bases outside the gene matches: 9. The CDR3 contains 14 residues. Germline values: CDR1 MDHEN, CDR2 SYDVKM. The CDR3 is CASTVRQREGEQYF. CDR3 nucleotide sequence: TGTGCCAGCACCGTGCGCCAGCGGGAGGGCGAGCAGTACTTC.

This clone appeared a few times. The chain is built from TRBV10-3 and TRBJ2-3; 16 bases match TRBD2. The CDR3 runs to 20 residues. Germline CDR1 ENHRY, CDR2 SYGVKD. V was pared by 4 bases and J by 6 bases, with 16 bases of the junction left unmatched. The CDR3 bases are TGTGCCATCAGTGGTCCACCGGGACTAGCGGGAGGGCCCGGGTGGGATACGCAGTATTTT. Translated, it gives CAISGPPGLAGGPGWDTQYF.

The chain joins TRBV19 to TRBJ1-2, with 9 bases fitting TRBD1. The CDR3 sequence is 12 residues long. Losses at the gene ends were 6 bases for V and 6 bases for J; bases not matched to a gene: 2. Germline CDR1 LNHDA, CDR2 SQIVND (reference sequence). The CDR3 DNA is TGTGCCAGTAGCGGACAGGGGAATGGCTACACCTTC. This codes for CASSGQGNGYTF. Drawing the rest from reference TRBV19 and TRBJ1-2, the complete variable domain is DGGITQSPKYLFRKEGQNVTLSCEQNLNHDAMYWYRQDPGQGLRLIYYSQIVNDFQKGDIAEGYSVSREKKESFPLTVTSAQKNPTAFYLCASSGQGNGYTFGSGTRLTVV.

The chain is built from TRBV6-5 and TRBJ2-2; 12 bases are shared with TRBD2. The J segment lost 7 bases and the V segment lost 6 bases, leaving 6 bases of the junction unmatched. The CDR3 sequence is 15 residues long. Germline CDR1 and CDR2: MNHEY and SVGAGI. CDR3 sequence reads: CASRGLAGRSGELFF. The DNA of the CDR3 is TGTGCCAGCAGAGGACTAGCGGGAAGGAGCGGGGAGCTGTTTTTT.